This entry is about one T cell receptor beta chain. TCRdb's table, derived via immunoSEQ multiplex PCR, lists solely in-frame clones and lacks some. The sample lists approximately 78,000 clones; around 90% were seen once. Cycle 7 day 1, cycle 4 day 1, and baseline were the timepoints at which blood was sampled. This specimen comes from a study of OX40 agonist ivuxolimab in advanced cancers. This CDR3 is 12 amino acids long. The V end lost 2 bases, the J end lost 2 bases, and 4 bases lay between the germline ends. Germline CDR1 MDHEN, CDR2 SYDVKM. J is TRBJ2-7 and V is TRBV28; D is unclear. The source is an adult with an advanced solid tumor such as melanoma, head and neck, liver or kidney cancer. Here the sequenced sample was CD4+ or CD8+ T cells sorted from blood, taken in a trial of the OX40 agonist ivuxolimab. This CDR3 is CASSLRAYEQYF. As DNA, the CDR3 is TGTGCCAGCAGTTTAAGGGCCTACGAGCAGTACTTC.